The 26 T cell receptor beta chains given below trace back to one sample, sequenced in a study of a mutant IDH1 vaccine in newly diagnosed glioma. Method: immunoSEQ multiplex PCR; TCRdb's copy keeps in-frame clones and lacks some. The sample has more than 25,000 clones; about 76% are singletons. These receptors have no identified antigens. The sample's time point: week 5, during vaccination. Each dose of the vaccine consisted of 300 ug of mutant IDH1 20-mer peptide, with topical imiquimod. The input for sequencing was PBMCs, taken from a glioma patient whose treatment included an IDH1 peptide vaccine. These receptors originate from a man between 40 and 49 years old with glioma.

The chain is built from TRBV5-5 and TRBJ1-3, with TRBD1 as a possible D gene (6 bases). The CDR3 covers 16 residues. CDR1 SGHKS and CDR2 YYEKEE come from the germline V gene (reference sequence). V was trimmed by 4 bases and J by 0 bases, leaving 14 bases between them. CDR3 sequence reads: CASSLRTAYSGNTIYF. The CDR3 DNA sequence: TGTGCCAGCAGCCTCCGGACAGCATACTCTGGAAACACCATATATTTT.

The V call is TRBV5-1, the J call TRBJ1-2, with a tentative D call TRBD1 (5 bases). V shed 4 bases and J shed 3 bases, with 7 bases lying between them. The CDR3 spans 12 residues. CDR1 is SGHRS and CDR2 is YFSETQ in the germline V gene. The CDR3 protein is CASSVRDYGYTF. Here the CDR3 DNA reads TGCGCCAGCAGCGTCAGGGACTATGGCTACACCTTC.

The chain carries TRBV29-1 and TRBJ2-3; D is possibly TRBD1 (5 bases). Germline loops: CDR1 SQVTM, CDR2 ANQGSEA. Trimming took 4 bases from V and 7 from J, leaving 9 bases between them. The CDR3 contains 11 residues. CDR3 amino acids: CSVAPGYTQYF. The CDR3 DNA reads as TGCAGCGTTGCTCCAGGGTATACGCAGTATTTT.

A single count supports this clone. The chain couples TRBV29-1 to TRBJ2-1; D gene uncertain. The ends were cut back, 0 bases at V and 6 bases at J, with 6 bases in the middle. This CDR3 comprises 12 residues. Germline values: CDR1 SQVTM, CDR2 ANQGSEA. The CDR3 loop reads CSVEESGNEQFF. The CDR3 DNA is TGCAGCGTTGAAGAATCGGGCAATGAGCAGTTCTTC.

This chain uses TRBV5-6 with TRBJ1-2; D gene unclear. Germline assignment: CDR1 SGHDT and CDR2 YYEEEE. The V gene lost 1 base and the J gene lost 2 bases, with 9 bases spanning the gap. The CDR3 has 14 amino acids. The CDR3: CASSLREANYGYTF. The CDR3 coding sequence is TGTGCCAGCAGCTTGAGGGAGGCAAACTATGGCTACACCTTC.

This chain uses TRBV4-1 with TRBJ1-4; maybe TRBD1 (6 bases). The CDR3 covers 15 residues. Per germline, CDR1 MGHRA and CDR2 YSYEKL. Trimming cost V 5 bases and J 0 bases, with 10 bases left between them. CDR3 sequence reads: CASSETGSTNEKLFF. CDR3 DNA sequence: TGCGCCAGCAGCGAAACAGGGTCAACTAATGAAAAACTGTTTTTT.

The rearrangement links TRBV18 to TRBJ1-3; 11 positions match TRBD1. V dropped 2 bases and J dropped 9; count of bases not matched to a gene: 6. The CDR3 loop spans 15 amino acids. Germline values: CDR1 KGHSH, CDR2 LQKENI. CDR3 bases: TGTGCCAGCTCACCAGGACAGGGGGCGCGAGGCACCATATATTTT. It translates to CASSPGQGARGTIYF.

This chain connects TRBV19 to TRBJ2-5, with D maybe TRBD2 (7 bases). Trimming cost V 5 bases and J 5 bases, with 12 bases left between them. Germline V CDR1 and CDR2: LNHDA, SQIVND (reference sequence). The CDR3 has 13 amino acids. The CDR3 bases are TGTGCCAGTAGTGAGGGAGGGGGGGAGACCCAGTACTTC. The encoded protein is CASSEGGGETQYF.

This chain joins TRBV29-1 and TRBJ2-7; no definite D call. This CDR3 comprises 14 residues. V lost 0 bases and J lost 2, with 11 bases in between. Germline V gene lookup returns CDR1 SQVTM and CDR2 ANQGSEA. The chain's CDR3 is CSVEDPSRPYEQYV. For the CDR3, the DNA is TGCAGCGTTGAAGATCCATCGAGGCCCTACGAGCAGTACGTC.

This clone was seen a single time. This rearrangement joins TRBV5-8 to TRBJ1-2, with a tentative D call TRBD1 (6 bases). The germline CDR1 and CDR2 sequences are SGHTS and YDEGEE. V was shortened by 4 bases and J by 4 bases, with 17 bases between the two germline ends. This CDR3 spans 15 amino acids. Written as DNA, the CDR3 is TGTGCCAGCAGCCTCGCCAACAGGGTGATCTATGGCTACACCTTC. Protein sequence: CASSLANRVIYGYTF.

The chain combines TRBV30 with TRBJ2-1; 9 nucleotides line up with TRBD2. The CDR3 extends over 15 amino acids. V was pared by 2 bases and J by 2 bases, with 4 bases of the junction left unmatched. Germline V lookup: CDR1 GTSNPN, CDR2 SVGIG (reference sequence). The CDR3 is CAWSRERGAYNEQFF. Here the CDR3 DNA reads TGTGCCTGGAGTCGAGAGCGGGGGGCCTACAATGAGCAGTTCTTC.

The rearrangement joins TRBV4-3 to TRBJ1-2, with 9 bases lining up with TRBD1. V was clipped by 0 bases and J by 0 bases; unmatched bases: 5. Germline CDR1 is LGHNA and CDR2 is YSLEER. The CDR3 is 17 amino acids. CDR3 nucleotide sequence: TGCGCCAGCAGCCAAGAGACAGGGGGATCTCCTAACTATGGCTACACCTTC. Protein: CASSQETGGSPNYGYTF.

In DNA form, the CDR3 reads TGTGCCAGCAGCTTAAGGGGGCCCACTGAAGCTTTCTTT. Translated, it gives CASSLRGPTEAFF. The chain has TRBV13 and TRBJ1-1; 7 bases map to TRBD1. The CDR3 extends over 13 amino acids. Germline CDR1 reads PRHDT; CDR2 reads FYEKMQ (reference sequence). Trimming took 2 bases from V and 4 from J; bases not matched to a gene: 1.

This clone was picked up one time. The chain joins TRBV6-1 to TRBJ1-2; possibly TRBD1 for D (6 bases). CDR1 is MNHNS and CDR2 is SASEGT in the germline V gene. The CDR3 loop spans 13 amino acids. V was trimmed by 5 bases and J by 3 bases, leaving 10 bases between them. CDR3 nucleotides: TGTGCCAGCAGTATACAGGGTGACTATGGCTACACCTTC. Translated, it gives CASSIQGDYGYTF.

The V gene is TRBV12-5, the J gene TRBJ1-4; unclear D gene. Trimming left V 5 bases short and J 1 base short, with 11 bases between. The CDR3 consists of 15 residues. The germline V gene encodes CDR1 LGHNT and CDR2 FRNRAP. Here the CDR3 DNA reads TGTGCTAGTGGTCCTAAGTCGGGAACTAATGAAAAACTGTTTTTT. It encodes CASGPKSGTNEKLFF.

The chain joins TRBV9 to TRBJ2-1; 10 positions agree with TRBD1. With 0 bases clipped from V and 9 bases from J, the junction kept 9 bases outside the gene matches. This CDR3 spans 16 amino acids. Per germline, CDR1 SGDLS and CDR2 YYNGEE. The CDR3 DNA sequence: TGTGCCAGCAGCGTAGGTGCGGGACAGGGGATCCGTGAGCAGTTCTTC. Encoded protein: CASSVGAGQGIREQFF.

The CDR3 coding sequence is TGTGCCAGCAGCCGTAGGTCCCAGGGGCGACTAACCTACGAGCAGTACGTC. This gives the protein CASSRRSQGRLTYEQYV. This chain joins TRBV9 and TRBJ2-7; TRBD1 is a possible D gene (6 bases). Trimming removed 4 bases at V and 2 bases at J, with 22 bases between. Germline V gives CDR1 SGDLS, CDR2 YYNGEE. This CDR3 has 17 residues.

The chain links TRBV4-2 to TRBJ2-7; the match to TRBD1 covers 8 bases. Germline loops: CDR1 LGHNA, CDR2 YNFKEQ. J gave up 5 bases and V 1 base, and 7 bases lay outside the gene matches. This CDR3 contains 15 residues. This CDR3 is CASSQATGALDEQYF. CDR3 sequence (DNA): TGTGCCAGCAGCCAAGCGACAGGGGCTTTAGACGAGCAGTACTTC.

The genes are TRBV2 and TRBJ1-1, with 7 nucleotides matching TRBD1. The CDR3 is 15 amino acids. Germline loops: CDR1 SNHLY, CDR2 FYNNEI. After removal of 6 bases from V and 3 bases from J, the junction contained 10 bases not matched to a gene. In nucleotides, the CDR3 is TGTGCCAGCAGAGTACAGGGGCTACGATACACTGAAGCTTTCTTT. Its protein is CASRVQGLRYTEAFF.

The chain is built from TRBV11-2 and TRBJ2-7, with D possibly matching TRBD2 (5 bases). Germline V gene data show CDR1 as SGHAT and CDR2 as FQNNGV. V gave up 5 bases and J gave up 9 bases, with 14 bases separating them. The CDR3 has 12 amino acids. The CDR3 loop is CASSPAGVGQYF. The CDR3 DNA reads as TGTGCCAGCAGCCCAGCCGGGGTAGGGCAGTACTTC.

The V gene is TRBV11-2, the J gene TRBJ1-1; D is unclear. The V end lost 2 bases, the J end lost 7 bases, and 11 bases lay between the germline ends. The germline V gene has CDR1 SGHAT and CDR2 FQNNGV. CDR3 length equals 13 residues. The DNA for the CDR3 is TGTGCCAGCAGCTTAAGCCGGACGGGTGAAGCTTTCTTT. Encoded protein: CASSLSRTGEAFF.

The chain combines TRBV7-2 with TRBJ1-1; D is unclear. Germline loops: CDR1 SGHTA, CDR2 FQGNSA. Trimming cost V 1 base and J 8 bases, with 11 bases left between them. This CDR3 spans 13 amino acids. In DNA form, the CDR3 reads TGTGCCAGCAGCTTAGATGGGGTTACCGAAGCTTTCTTT. This gives the protein CASSLDGVTEAFF.

This chain joins TRBV30 and TRBJ2-3, with D uncertain. The V gene lost 3 bases and the J gene lost 0 bases, with 10 bases spanning the gap. Germline V CDR1 and CDR2: GTSNPN, SVGIG (reference sequence). The CDR3 runs 14 residues. The CDR3 DNA is TGTGCCTGGAGAACCGGGTTTAGCACAGATACGCAGTATTTT. It yields the protein CAWRTGFSTDTQYF. The whole variable domain, remainder taken from reference TRBV30 and TRBJ2-3, is SQTIHQWPATLVQPVGSPLSLECTVEGTSNPNLYWYRQAAGRGLQLLFYSVGIGQISSEVPQNLSASRPQDRQFILSSKKLLLSDSGFYLCAWRTGFSTDTQYFGPGTRLTVL.

The rearrangement uses TRBV10-3 and TRBJ2-5; D perhaps matches TRBD1 (5 bases). Germline CDR1 ENHRY, CDR2 SYGVKD. This CDR3 comprises 17 residues. The V end was cut by 10 bases, the J end by 0 bases, with 24 bases between. CDR3 amino acids: CATQTRTTAPNQETQYF. CDR3 sequence (DNA): TGTGCCACCCAAACGCGGACGACAGCGCCCAACCAAGAGACCCAGTACTTC.

V usage is TRBV9 and J usage is TRBJ2-3; D is unresolved. CDR3 length equals 14 residues. With 0 bases removed from V and 4 bases from J, the gap between germline ends came to 9 bases. Germline lookup yields CDR1 SGDLS and CDR2 YYNGEE. In DNA form, the CDR3 reads TGTGCCAGCAGCGTAGCTAGGCAACCAGATACGCAGTATTTT. Amino acids: CASSVARQPDTQYF.

A few counts support this clone. The rearrangement uses TRBV19 and TRBJ2-1; D possibly corresponds to TRBD2 (5 bases). The length of the CDR3 is 13 residues. V dropped 5 bases and J dropped 6 bases, with 11 bases sitting between them. Germline CDR1 is LNHDA and CDR2 is SQIVND (reference sequence). CDR3 residues: CASSSSLRNEQFF. The DNA of the CDR3 is TGTGCCAGTAGTTCTAGCCTCCGCAATGAGCAGTTCTTC.